Listed below are T cell receptor beta chains from one sample, sequenced in a study of blood T cell repertoires in COVID-19. Clones were sequenced by immunoSEQ multiplex PCR, and TCRdb holds only the in-frame ones, with some missing. Of some 52,000 clones in the sample, around 90% are singletons; the top ten hold about 2.9%. The sample was peripheral blood. The receptors derive from a human donor in a cohort sampled during active COVID-19. Each CDR3 is given with its conserved first and last residue.

CASSSPGHNNEKLFF	TRBJ1-4	TRBV5-8
CASSLRARDEQFF	TRBJ2-1	TRBV28
CASRGTGNTGELFF	TRBJ2-2	TRBV11-2
CASSGAGTGVYEQYF	TRBJ2-7	TRBV7-9
CASSVEVDSGTYNEQFF	TRBJ2-1	TRBV9
CASKRREGDYNEQFF	TRBJ2-1	TRBV19
CAWSVDQGGSPLHF	TRBJ1-6	TRBV30
CASSPRSGRAGADTQYF	TRBJ2-3	TRBV7-8
CASSQRTGLSADTQYF	TRBJ2-3	TRBV4-1
CATSEATENQPQHF	TRBJ1-5	TRBV24-1
CASSLYPPGKGYGYTF	TRBJ1-2	TRBV27
CATSRDEGGETQYF	TRBJ2-5	TRBV15
CASRPDDRAHTEAFF	TRBJ1-1	TRBV28
CASSPGTAGQGSGANVLTF	TRBJ2-6	TRBV5-4